Listed below are T cell receptor beta chains from one sample, sequenced in a study of blood T cell repertoires in COVID-19. Repertoires were generated with immunoSEQ multiplex PCR, while TCRdb's copy carries only in-frame clones and drops some. The sample lists more than 40,000 clones; over 85% were seen once. The sequencing input was peripheral blood. The receptor source for this set is a man at least 80 years old with acute or convalescent COVID-19. Each CDR3 is given with its conserved first and last residue. Fields, in order: clone size, D gene, J gene, V gene, CDR3 DNA, CDR3 protein. The D gene is left open where the match is weak. Clone size is shown for a subset of rows, as once, few, many or a class of expanded clone.

. | . | TRBJ1-1 | TRBV5-1 | TGCGCCAGCAACTTGGAATATAGGAACACTGAAGCTTTCTTT | CASNLEYRNTEAFF
. | . | TRBJ2-1 | TRBV7-9 | TGTGCCAGCAGCTTATATCAGGGCGGGGGCCTTACATACAATGAGCAGTTCTTC | CASSLYQGGGLTYNEQFF
few | TRBD1 | TRBJ1-1 | TRBV7-2 | TGTGCCAGCGGACAGGGGGCGCTCACTGAAGCTTTCTTT | CASGQGALTEAFF
. | . | TRBJ2-7 | TRBV29-1 | TGCAGCGCCGAGGCGGGTTACGAGCAGTACTTC | CSAEAGYEQYF
. | . | TRBJ1-2 | TRBV28 | TGTGCCAGCAGTTCCCCCTTTTCAGGATTTTATGGCTACACCTTC | CASSSPFSGFYGYTF
. | . | TRBJ1-1 | TRBV29-1 | TGCAGCGTTGGGTCAGGGTACACTGAAGCTTTCTTT | CSVGSGYTEAFF
once | . | TRBJ1-2 | TRBV24-1 | TGTGCCACCAGTGATTCGACAGTCCCCTATGGCTACACCTTC | CATSDSTVPYGYTF
. | . | TRBJ2-7 | TRBV10-3 | TGTGCCATCAGTGAGTCGATGCGCCAACGCTACGAGCAGTACTTC | CAISESMRQRYEQYF
. | . | TRBJ2-3 | TRBV19 | TGTGCCAGTAGTATTGGGGGGGACAGGTACACAGATACGCAGTATTTT | CASSIGGDRYTDTQYF
. | . | TRBJ2-2 | TRBV3-1/TRBV3-2 | TGTGCCAGCAGCCAAGAGGGCAACACCGGGGAGCTGTTTTTT | CASSQEGNTGELFF
. | . | TRBJ1-1 | TRBV30 | TGTGCCTGGTCTAGGGGGATGAACACTGAAGCTTTCTTT | CAWSRGMNTEAFF
. | . | TRBJ2-7 | TRBV6-1 | TGTGCCAGCAGTGAATTCCGCTACGAGCAGTACTTC | CASSEFRYEQYF
. | TRBD1 | TRBJ2-5 | TRBV5-6 | TGTGCCAGCAGCTTGACCGGGACAGAAGAGACCCAGTACTTC | CASSLTGTEETQYF
. | TRBD1 | TRBJ2-7 | TRBV9 | TGTGCCAGCAGCGTAGGGGCAGGGGGCTACGAGCAGTACTTC | CASSVGAGGYEQYF
. | . | TRBJ2-7 | TRBV6-5 | TGTGCCAGCAGAAGGGCTGGGGCCGCCTACGAGCAGTACTTC | CASRRAGAAYEQYF
. | . | TRBJ1-2 | TRBV6-5 | TGTGCCAGCAGTTTAACAGGGCCTGATGGTCCTTATGGCTACACCTTC | CASSLTGPDGPYGYTF
. | TRBD1 | TRBJ1-5 | TRBV28 | TGTGCCAGCAGTTTCGAACAGGGGGACAGGAGGCCCCAGCATTTT | CASSFEQGDRRPQHF
. | TRBD1 | TRBJ2-7 | TRBV19 | TGTGCCAGTAGTGTACAGGGGAGCTCCTACGAGCAGTACTTC | CASSVQGSSYEQYF
. | . | TRBJ1-3 | TRBV6-5 | TGTGCCAGCACCCCCAGGGGCCTCTCTGGAAACACCATATATTTT | CASTPRGLSGNTIYF
. | TRBD2 | TRBJ2-5 | TRBV6-5 | TGTGCCAGCAGGAGCGGGGCCCAAGAGACCCAGTACTTC | CASRSGAQETQYF
. | . | TRBJ2-1 | TRBV24-1 | TGTGCCACCAGTGATTCCAGACTACCCTACAATGAGCAGTTCTTC | CATSDSRLPYNEQFF
. | . | TRBJ2-3 | TRBV10-3 | TGTGCCATCAGTGAGCAGGGAACGACAGATACGCAGTATTTT | CAISEQGTTDTQYF
. | TRBD1 | TRBJ1-1 | TRBV12-3/TRBV12-4 | TGTGCCAGCAAAGTCGGACAGGGTGAAGCTTTCTTT | CASKVGQGEAFF
. | . | TRBJ1-3 | TRBV15 | TGTGCCACCAGCAGAGATCTTACAGCAGCCGTAAACACCATATATTTT | CATSRDLTAAVNTIYF
once | . | TRBJ1-1 | TRBV18 | TGTGCCAGCTCATCACGGGGGGATAGGGCCGAAGCTTTCTTT | CASSSRGDRAEAFF
. | . | TRBJ1-1 | TRBV5-1 | TGCGCCAGCAGCTTAGCAGGGGCAAACACTGAAGCTTTCTTT | CASSLAGANTEAFF
. | . | TRBJ1-6 | TRBV3-1/TRBV3-2 | TGTGCCAGCAGCCAAGTCGGGGGGAATTCACCCCTCCACTTT | CASSQVGGNSPLHF
. | TRBD2 | TRBJ2-3 | TRBV7-9 | TGTGCCAGCAGCCCTAGCGGGGGGGCCGCAGATACGCAGTATTTT | CASSPSGGAADTQYF
. | TRBD1 | TRBJ2-2 | TRBV6-5 | TGTGCCAGCCGGACAGGGACGAACACCGGGGAGCTGTTTTTT | CASRTGTNTGELFF